The clone carrying this T cell receptor (beta chain) was detected ten times or more. TCRdb reanalysed the 5' RACE reads using MiXCR and keeps one entry per CDR3 protein. This table holds approximately 58,000 distinct CDR3 sequences, about 14% found once. This sample was included in a study of T cells of healthy individuals. Per germline, CDR1 ENHRY and CDR2 SYGVKD. V was trimmed by 3 bases and J by 1 base, leaving 7 bases between them. The CDR3 has 13 residues. This sequence joins TRBV10-3 and TRBJ2-7; the D gene is possibly TRBD1 (5 bases). This TCR was recovered from a human donor in good health. The CDR3 nucleotides read TGTGCCATCAGTGAACAGGTTTCCTACGAGCAGTACTTC. Protein: CAISEQVSYEQYF.